Below, 32 T cell receptor beta chains from the same sample are listed, as sequenced in a study of technical replicates of blood from several donors. Assay used: immunoSEQ multiplex PCR; TCRdb lists only in-frame clones, some missing. The sample records some 13,000 clones, approximately 95% being singletons. The specimen was PBMCs. Receptors were obtained from a human donor in good health.

CDR3 DNA: TGTGCCTGGCAGGGACAGGGAGGAACCTATGGCTACACCTTC. This gives the protein CAWQGQGGTYGYTF. V and J are TRBV30 and TRBJ1-2; 9 nucleotides line up with TRBD1. J was trimmed by 4 bases and V by 5 bases; bases with no gene match: 8. CDR1 is GTSNPN and CDR2 is SVGIG in the germline V gene (reference sequence). This CDR3 is 14 amino acids long.

The chain links TRBV5-1 to TRBJ2-1; D may be TRBD2 (6 bases). V was clipped by 5 bases and J by 8 bases, with 17 bases between them. Germline loops: CDR1 SGHRS, CDR2 YFSETQ. The CDR3 length is 14 residues. CDR3 protein: CASSRTGALHEQFF. The CDR3 DNA reads as TGCGCCAGCAGTCGGACGGGAGCCCTCCATGAGCAGTTCTTC.

V gene TRBV15 combines with J gene TRBJ2-7; TRBD2 agrees at 11 bases. J was trimmed by 4 bases and V by 3 bases; bases with no gene match: 5. Per the germline V gene, CDR1 is LNHNV and CDR2 is YYDKDF (reference sequence). CDR3 length: 15 residues. The chain's CDR3 is CATSSGSSGRYEQYF. CDR3 nucleotides: TGTGCCACCAGCAGTGGATCTAGCGGGAGGTACGAGCAGTACTTC.

This chain uses TRBV27 with TRBJ1-1; D ambiguous. From germline, CDR1 is MNHEY and CDR2 SMNVEV (reference sequence). The ends were cut back, 4 bases at V and 6 bases at J, with 15 bases in the middle. The CDR3 is made up of 14 amino acids. CDR3 residues: CASSSSRGVPEAFF. CDR3 coding DNA: TGTGCCAGCAGTTCGTCTCGCGGGGTTCCTGAAGCTTTCTTT.

The chain couples TRBV29-1 to TRBJ1-4; TRBD1 is a possible D gene (5 bases). V shed 6 bases and J shed 4 bases, with 12 bases lying between them. Germline CDR1 SQVTM, CDR2 ANQGSEA. The CDR3 extends over 13 amino acids. CDR3 DNA sequence: TGCAGCGTCCTGGGGGGACGTAATGAAAAACTGTTTTTT. Protein product: CSVLGGRNEKLFF.

The rearrangement uses TRBV30 and TRBJ2-7; TRBD2 is a possible D gene (5 bases). The CDR3 has 14 amino acids. Germline V gene lookup returns CDR1 GTSNPN and CDR2 SVGIG (reference sequence). Trimming left V 2 bases short and J 4 bases short, with 15 bases between. This CDR3 reads CAWSSSSGQYEQYF. CDR3 bases: TGTGCCTGGAGTTCTAGCTCCGGGCAATACGAGCAGTACTTC.

The chain has TRBV11-1 and TRBJ2-5; D is possibly TRBD2 (6 bases). CDR3 length equals 15 residues. V was shortened by 4 bases and J by 3 bases, with 15 bases between the two germline ends. The germline gives CDR1 SGHAT, CDR2 FQDESV (reference sequence). As DNA, the CDR3 is TGTGCCAGCAGCTCGCCGGGACTTCTAGAAGAGACCCAGTACTTC. Translated: CASSSPGLLEETQYF.

V gene TRBV29-1 combines with J gene TRBJ2-3; TRBD1 is a possible D gene (6 bases). This CDR3 is built from 12 residues. Trimming cost V 7 bases and J 9 bases, with 17 bases left between them. Germline V lookup: CDR1 SQVTM, CDR2 ANQGSEA. The CDR3 DNA is TGCAGCGGGTCTGCGGAAACAGGGACGCAGTATTTT. Translating gives CSGSAETGTQYF.

The chain has TRBV5-4 and TRBJ2-7, with 9 nucleotides matching TRBD1. Trimming cost V 4 bases and J 1 base; bases outside gene matches: 6. The germline V gene has CDR1 SGHNT and CDR2 YYREEE (reference sequence). This CDR3 has 15 residues. The CDR3 DNA sequence: TGTGCCAGCAGCCTGCCGGGACAGGGTTCCTACGAGCAGTACTTC. This encodes CASSLPGQGSYEQYF.

This clone was recorded once. V and J are TRBV25-1 and TRBJ2-1, with TRBD2 matching over 9 bases. Trimming took 3 bases from V and 0 from J; bases not matched to a gene: 3. The CDR3 is 16 amino acids. The germline gives CDR1 MGHDK, CDR2 SYGVNS. The CDR3 loop reads CASSDLTSGSYNEQFF. The CDR3, as DNA: TGTGCCAGCAGTGACCTGACTAGCGGCTCCTACAATGAGCAGTTCTTC.

The CDR3 nucleotides read TGCGCCAGCAGCAAAGGGACAGGCCAAGAGACCCAGTACTTC. Translated: CASSKGTGQETQYF. This sequence joins TRBV5-1 and TRBJ2-5; TRBD1 matches 8 bases. V lost 4 bases to trimming and J lost 1 base; unmatched junction nucleotides: 3. Germline CDR1 reads SGHRS; CDR2 reads YFSETQ. This CDR3 has 14 amino acids.

This chain joins TRBV7-3 and TRBJ2-7; no firm D call. CDR1 is SGHTA, CDR2 FQGTGA, per germline. Deletions cut 5 bases from V and 2 bases from J, with 7 bases between. CDR3 size: 12 residues. CDR3 DNA: TGTGCCAGCAGCGCAGGTACCTACGAGCAGTACTTC. Its protein product is CASSAGTYEQYF.

The chain recombines TRBV7-9 with TRBJ1-2; D is ambiguous. The CDR3 extends over 12 amino acids. Germline CDR1 is SEHNR and CDR2 is FQNEAQ (reference sequence). The V end was cut by 5 bases, the J end by 1 base, with 5 bases between. Here the CDR3 reads CASSDNNYGYTF. The CDR3 DNA follows: TGTGCCAGCAGCGACAATAACTATGGCTACACCTTC.

The V and J genes are TRBV5-1 and TRBJ1-4; D is unclear. The CDR3 extends over 13 amino acids. Deletions cut 0 bases from V and 3 bases from J, with 3 bases between. Germline V lookup: CDR1 SGHRS, CDR2 YFSETQ. The CDR3 is CASSLASNEKLFF. The DNA for the CDR3 is TGCGCCAGCAGCTTGGCTTCTAATGAAAAACTGTTTTTT.

V is TRBV11-3 and J is TRBJ2-1, with D possibly being TRBD1 (5 bases). The CDR3 sequence is 16 residues long. The V end was cut by 0 bases, the J end by 4 bases, with 13 bases between. Germline V CDR1 and CDR2: SGHNT, YENEEA. CDR3 residues: CASSLDGALLYNEQFF. For the CDR3, the DNA is TGTGCCAGCAGCTTAGATGGGGCCCTCCTTTACAATGAGCAGTTCTTC.

This rearrangement joins TRBV11-2 to TRBJ2-7; D not certain. This CDR3 region has 10 residues. Trimming removed 8 bases from V and 4 bases from J, with 6 bases in between. Per the germline V gene, CDR1 is SGHAT and CDR2 is FQNNGV. CDR3 DNA sequence: TGTGCCAGCGGAGCGTACGAGCAGTACTTC. Residues: CASGAYEQYF.

The chain recombines TRBV12-5 with TRBJ2-1; 10 bases fit TRBD2. The CDR3 has 18 residues. Germline CDR1 and CDR2: LGHNT and FRNRAP. J gave up 8 bases and V 0 bases, and 13 bases lay outside the gene matches. This CDR3 reads CASGLVPSELAGNDEQFF. The CDR3 coding sequence is TGTGCTAGTGGTTTGGTTCCCTCCGAACTAGCGGGAAACGATGAGCAGTTCTTC.

The chain couples TRBV5-6 to TRBJ2-3; D is possibly TRBD2 (6 bases). The ends were cut back, 3 bases at V and 0 bases at J, with 11 bases in the middle. The germline V gene encodes CDR1 SGHDT and CDR2 YYEEEE. The CDR3 spans 15 residues. This CDR3 reads CASSSGEPSTDTQYF. In DNA, the CDR3 is TGTGCCAGCAGCTCGGGGGAGCCTAGCACAGATACGCAGTATTTT.

The genes are TRBV6-4 and TRBJ1-1; D is unresolved. Germline V gene sequence: CDR1 MRHNA, CDR2 SNTAGT. The CDR3 is 15 residues long. V gave up 2 bases and J gave up 1 base, with 11 bases separating them. The CDR3 reads CASSDEGRRNTEAFF. The CDR3 DNA sequence: TGTGCCAGCAGTGACGAGGGCAGGAGGAACACTGAAGCTTTCTTT.

The V call is TRBV19, the J call TRBJ2-7, with 11 nucleotides matching TRBD2. Germline V gives CDR1 LNHDA, CDR2 SQIVND (reference sequence). This CDR3 is built from 18 residues. V lost 1 base to trimming and J lost 5 bases; unmatched junction nucleotides: 13. CDR3 in DNA: TGTGCCAGTAGTATAGGTCGCCTAGCGGGAGGACCGCAGCACGAGCAGTACTTC. Protein: CASSIGRLAGGPQHEQYF.

This chain joins TRBV27 and TRBJ1-2; D not certain. The CDR3 length is 13 residues. The germline gives CDR1 MNHEY, CDR2 SMNVEV (reference sequence). Trimming left V 8 bases short and J 1 base short, with 11 bases between. CDR3 sequence reads: CASRGNSNYGYTF. The CDR3 DNA is TGTGCCAGCCGTGGAAACAGTAACTATGGCTACACCTTC.

V and J are TRBV2 and TRBJ2-7; a possible D gene is TRBD1 (6 bases). The CDR3 runs 12 residues. Germline CDR1 is SNHLY and CDR2 is FYNNEI. V was pared by 9 bases and J by 3 bases, with 12 bases between. The CDR3 spells CASRQDFYEQYF. CDR3 nucleotide sequence: TGTGCCAGTCGACAGGATTTCTACGAGCAGTACTTC.

The rearrangement links TRBV27 to TRBJ2-5; possible D gene TRBD1, 7 bases. The germline V gene encodes CDR1 MNHEY and CDR2 SMNVEV (reference sequence). Trimming left V 6 bases short and J 4 bases short, with 18 bases between. The CDR3 consists of 15 residues. The DNA for the CDR3 is TGTGCCAGCAGGACAGGGAGTTCTAGCGTAGAGACCCAGTACTTC. Translation: CASRTGSSSVETQYF.

The chain joins TRBV6-5 to TRBJ1-1, with unresolved D. The ends were cut back, 7 bases at V and 7 bases at J, with 19 bases in the middle. CDR3 length equals 14 residues. Germline V gives CDR1 MNHEY, CDR2 SVGAGI. The CDR3 sequence is CASTGPAGYGEAFF. CDR3 bases: TGTGCCAGCACTGGGCCGGCAGGTTACGGTGAAGCTTTCTTT.

J is TRBJ1-2 and V is TRBV4-2; 8 bases are shared with TRBD1. Germline V CDR1 and CDR2: LGHNA, YNFKEQ. The CDR3 loop spans 19 amino acids. J lost 3 bases, V lost 4 bases, and 19 bases had no gene match. Written as DNA, the CDR3 is TGTGCCAGCAGCCGACTGACGGGACAGGACGGCCCAAGGGACTATGGCTACACCTTC. Its protein product is CASSRLTGQDGPRDYGYTF.

The CDR3 nucleotides are TGTGCCAGCAGTGGTGGGGGGGGAGATGAGCAGTTCTTC. Amino acid sequence: CASSGGGGDEQFF. This chain connects TRBV6-4 to TRBJ2-1; 7 bases agree with TRBD2. Germline V CDR1 and CDR2: MRHNA, SNTAGT. The CDR3 length is 13 residues. The junction had 5 bases not matched to a gene; V was cut back by 4 bases and J by 8 bases.

This rearrangement joins TRBV21-1 to TRBJ2-7; TRBD1 was called by the table and not checked on the DNA. TRBV21-1 is annotated as a pseudogene. The CDR3 runs to 14 residues. The CDR3 nucleotides are TGTGCCAGGGATAACAGGGGGCATTCCTACGAGCAGTACTTC. Its translation: CARDNRGHSYEQYF.

This clone was seen only once. V gene TRBV19 combines with J gene TRBJ2-3; a weak D match, TRBD1 (5 bases). The V end was cut by 9 bases, the J end by 4 bases, with 8 bases between. This CDR3 has 11 residues. Per the germline V gene, CDR1 is LNHDA and CDR2 is SQIVND (reference sequence). The CDR3 loop is CASSGSDTQYF. In DNA form, the CDR3 reads TGTGCCAGCTCAGGGTCAGATACGCAGTATTTT.

The chain recombines TRBV27 with TRBJ2-1; 7 bases line up with TRBD1. CDR3 size: 16 residues. Per the germline V gene, CDR1 is MNHEY and CDR2 is SMNVEV (reference sequence). V dropped 5 bases and J dropped 4; count of bases not matched to a gene: 11. CDR3 nucleotide sequence: TGTGCCAGCAGTCCATACAGGGGCATCGTTTACAATGAGCAGTTCTTC. It specifies CASSPYRGIVYNEQFF.

This chain connects TRBV5-4 to TRBJ1-1, with TRBD1 matching over 7 bases. Germline CDR1 and CDR2: SGHNT and YYREEE (reference sequence). The CDR3 consists of 14 residues. V shed 0 bases and J 10 bases; nucleotides not matched to a gene: 9. CDR3 region: CASSLGTRGIGAFF. CDR3 DNA: TGTGCCAGCAGCTTGGGGACCAGGGGGATAGGAGCTTTCTTT.

This chain links TRBV6-5 with TRBJ2-2; D perhaps matches TRBD2 (5 bases). The V gene lost 0 bases and the J gene lost 3 bases, with 11 bases spanning the gap. This CDR3 has 16 amino acids. CDR1 and CDR2 (germline): MNHEY, SVGAGI. The CDR3 spells CASSYSGGSDTGELFF. The CDR3 region has the DNA TGTGCCAGCAGTTACTCGGGTGGGAGTGACACCGGGGAGCTGTTTTTT.

This rearrangement joins TRBV2 to TRBJ1-2; 7 bases are a match to TRBD1. The ends lost 6 bases at V and 8 bases at J; junction bases unmatched: 9. This CDR3 spans 13 amino acids. CDR1 is SNHLY, CDR2 FYNNEI, per germline. CDR3 bases: TGTGCCAGCAGGGGGGACAGCCACTGGGGCTACACCTTC. Translation gives CASRGDSHWGYTF.